This T cell receptor beta chain comes out of a study of chemoradiotherapy in HPV16-positive cancers. Looked up from germline, CDR1 is WSHSY and CDR2 is SAAADI. V was trimmed by 2 bases and J by 2 bases, leaving 6 bases between them. There are 13 residues in the CDR3. The protocol was immunoSEQ multiplex PCR, while the TCRdb copy is restricted to in-frame clones and leaves out a portion. Of about 2,000 clones in the sample, 70% to 90% were seen once. Repeated repertoire sampling spanned the course of chemoradiotherapy. Material: tumor tissue, obtained from a patient who underwent chemoradiotherapy. This sequence joins TRBV10-2 and TRBJ1-2; tentative D call: TRBD1 (5 bases). The sequence was obtained from a human donor with HPV-associated anogenital cancer. CDR3 residues: CASSETGNYGYTF. For the CDR3, the DNA is TGCGCCAGCAGTGAGACAGGAAACTATGGCTACACCTTC.